Presented here are 24 T cell receptor beta chains from one specimen sequenced in a study of radiotherapy plus CTLA-4 blockade in lung cancer (dated 2018 in TCRdb). Receptor libraries were prepared by the immunoSEQ multiplex PCR assay. This is the immuneACCESS table as TCRdb keeps it, with only in-frame sequences that have V and J called. A part of the clones is gone; compared with another copy, unresolved V genes explain less than half, and the rest is unexplained. This sample holds some 110,000 clones; 80% to 90% were observed only once. The ten largest clones add up to 5.5% to 8% of the sample. The specimen was peripheral blood, collected from a patient treated with radiotherapy plus ipilimumab. These TCRs come from a human donor with non-small cell lung cancer that progressed on radiotherapy plus ipilimumab.

CDR3 residues: CASSPVRGNVGGNTIYF. The CDR3 DNA reads TGTGCCAGCAGCCCGGTGCGCGGCAATGTGGGGGGAAACACCATATATTTT. The genes are TRBV27 and TRBJ1-3; D is ambiguous. Per germline, CDR1 MNHEY and CDR2 SMNVEV (reference sequence). V was trimmed by 6 bases and J by 4 bases, leaving 22 bases between them. The CDR3 spans 17 residues.

The chain combines TRBV5-1 with TRBJ2-3, with TRBD2 matching over 7 bases. This CDR3 comprises 17 residues. CDR1 is SGHRS, CDR2 YFSETQ, per germline. The junction had 14 bases not matched to a gene; V was cut back by 3 bases and J by 4 bases. For the CDR3, the DNA is TGCGCCAGCAGCTCCCCCCCCTGGGGGAGGGAGGCAGATACGCAGTATTTT. The encoded protein is CASSSPPWGREADTQYF.

This clone was seen once. The chain is built from TRBV4-2 and TRBJ2-7, with TRBD2 matching over 11 bases. Per germline, CDR1 LGHNA and CDR2 YNFKEQ. V lost 2 bases, J lost 0 bases, and 6 bases stayed unmatched. The CDR3 is 17 residues long. This CDR3 reads CASSQSSGRGSSYEQYF. CDR3 coding DNA: TGTGCCAGCAGCCAAAGTAGCGGGAGGGGGAGCTCCTACGAGCAGTACTTC.

This clone was picked up one time. The chain recombines TRBV1 with TRBJ2-7; the table's D call, TRBD2, was not checked against the DNA. TRBV1 is noted as a pseudogene. CDR3 size: 16 residues. CDR3 amino acids: CTSSQSGLVSGYEQYF. CDR3 coding DNA: TGCACCAGCAGCCAATCCGGACTAGTCTCGGGCTACGAGCAGTACTTC.

V is TRBV18 and J is TRBJ2-7; 9 positions agree with TRBD2. Germline CDR1 and CDR2: KGHSH and LQKENI. The CDR3 extends over 14 amino acids. With V trimmed by 2 bases and J by 1 base, 0 bases remained unmatched. This chain's CDR3 is CASSPTSGSYEQYF. The CDR3 DNA sequence: TGTGCCAGCTCACCAACTAGCGGGTCCTACGAGCAGTACTTC.

Remarks on this clone: Other DNA sequences of this sample code for an identical CDR3. This rearrangement joins TRBV6-5 to TRBJ1-1, with D unresolved. Germline V gene sequence: CDR1 MNHEY, CDR2 SVGAGI. The CDR3 runs to 14 residues. The V and J ends lost 5 bases and 3 bases respectively, with 13 bases between them. The CDR3 reads CASSATHWDTEAFF. CDR3 DNA: TGTGCCAGCAGTGCGACCCACTGGGACACTGAAGCTTTCTTT.

The CDR3 region is CASRTTGRDYGYTF. As DNA, the CDR3 is TGTGCCAGCAGGACGACAGGAAGGGACTATGGCTACACCTTC. The gene calls are TRBV25-1 and TRBJ1-2; D possibly corresponds to TRBD1 (6 bases). The CDR3 consists of 14 residues. Germline V gives CDR1 MGHDK, CDR2 SYGVNS. V was clipped by 6 bases and J by 3 bases, with 14 bases between them.

V gene TRBV18 combines with J gene TRBJ2-1; 9 positions agree with TRBD2. The CDR3 totals 15 residues. Germline trimming cut 6 bases from V and 7 bases from J; bases unmatched to any gene: 10. Germline assignment: CDR1 KGHSH and CDR2 LQKENI. CDR3 loop: CASSSFWREGNEQFF. CDR3 in DNA: TGTGCCAGCTCGTCTTTCTGGCGGGAGGGAAATGAGCAGTTCTTC.

The chain links TRBV19 to TRBJ2-2; perhaps TRBD1 as D (5 bases). CDR3 length: 14 amino acids. Deletions cut 4 bases from V and 5 bases from J, with 11 bases between. Per germline, CDR1 LNHDA and CDR2 SQIVND (reference sequence). CDR3 region: CASSTRAWTGELFF. The CDR3 DNA follows: TGTGCCAGTAGTACCAGGGCCTGGACCGGGGAGCTGTTTTTT.

The chain recombines TRBV5-6 with TRBJ1-3; a weak D match, TRBD1 (5 bases). The V end was cut by 1 base, the J end by 0 bases, with 17 bases between. The germline V gene has CDR1 SGHDT and CDR2 YYEEEE. The CDR3 runs 18 residues. The DNA of the CDR3 is TGTGCCAGCAGCTTGCGGGGGATTGCAAGGAGCTCTGGAAACACCATATATTTT. Translation gives CASSLRGIARSSGNTIYF.

This chain connects TRBV2 to TRBJ1-1; 8 nucleotides align to TRBD1. The CDR3 is made up of 16 amino acids. The germline V gene encodes CDR1 SNHLY and CDR2 FYNNEI. V was pared by 0 bases and J by 1 base, with 4 bases of the junction left unmatched. The DNA of the CDR3 is TGTGCCAGCAGTGAAGCTTGGACAGGGCCGAACACTGAAGCTTTCTTT. This encodes CASSEAWTGPNTEAFF.

This chain uses TRBV30 with TRBJ1-1, with TRBD1 matching 7 bases. Germline V gene sequence: CDR1 GTSNPN, CDR2 SVGIG (reference sequence). The trim removed 3 bases at V and 0 bases at J, leaving 4 bases unmatched. CDR3 size: 14 residues. CDR3 nucleotides: TGTGCCTGGAGACGGGACAGTATGAACACTGAAGCTTTCTTT. It yields the protein CAWRRDSMNTEAFF.

J is TRBJ2-1 and V is TRBV10-1, with D perhaps TRBD2 (5 bases). Germline values: CDR1 WNHNN, CDR2 SYGVQD (reference sequence). The length of the CDR3 is 14 residues. The V end was cut by 4 bases, the J end by 2 bases, with 9 bases between. CDR3 amino acids: CASSGGLPYNEQFF. The CDR3 DNA reads TGCGCCAGCAGTGGAGGGTTACCCTACAATGAGCAGTTCTTC.

The rearrangement links TRBV19 to TRBJ2-1; D ambiguous. CDR1 is LNHDA and CDR2 is SQIVND in the germline V gene (reference sequence). The CDR3 runs to 13 residues. Trimming pared 11 bases from V and 7 bases from J, leaving 18 bases between. This CDR3 reads CAVSPGSLNEQFF. The CDR3, as DNA: TGTGCCGTCTCGCCGGGTTCACTTAATGAGCAGTTCTTC.

This clone was seen a few times. The chain joins TRBV18 to TRBJ1-2; TRBD1 might be the D (5 bases). The CDR3 runs to 14 residues. The germline V gene encodes CDR1 KGHSH and CDR2 LQKENI. Trimming left V 1 base short and J 7 bases short, with 13 bases between. The CDR3 region has the DNA TGTGCCAGCTCACCACTAGGGGAGGAGGCTGGCTACACCTTC. Translation: CASSPLGEEAGYTF.

The CDR3 region is CASSFRGGYNEQFF. The CDR3 bases are TGCGCCAGCAGCTTCAGGGGGGGCTACAATGAGCAGTTCTTC. The chain carries TRBV5-1 and TRBJ2-1; D might be TRBD1 or TRBD2, each matching 7 bases. V was pared by 2 bases and J by 3 bases, with 9 bases between. In germline, CDR1 is SGHRS, CDR2 YFSETQ. This CDR3 has 14 amino acids.

Comments on this clone: Sequence at one end of the junction differs from germline and may be a read error. The chain is built from TRBV5-4 and TRBJ2-1; tentatively, D is TRBD2 (6 bases). The CDR3 covers 11 residues. CDR1 is SGHNT, CDR2 YYREEE, per germline (reference sequence). CDR3 residues: CASSSGLQDVF. The CDR3, as DNA: TGTGCCAGCAGCTCAGGACTACAGGACGTCTTC.

On this clone: The junction and the germline gene differ at one end; a read error may be behind it. The J gene is TRBJ2-1, the V gene TRBV5-1, with TRBD2 matching over 10 bases. The CDR3 is 17 residues long. From germline, CDR1 is SGHRS and CDR2 YFSETQ. CDR3 protein: CASSLPPSGSRQGEQLF. The CDR3 DNA sequence: TGCGCCAGCAGCTTGCCCCCTAGCGGGAGCCGTCAGGGTGAGCAGCTCTTC.

The V and J genes are TRBV2 and TRBJ2-1; D unclear. Germline V gene lookup returns CDR1 SNHLY and CDR2 FYNNEI. The CDR3 has 15 amino acids. Trimming left V 4 bases short and J 10 bases short, with 20 bases between. In nucleotides, the CDR3 is TGTGCCAGCAGTGTGAATTTCCCCCGGGTGGAAGAGCAGTTCTTC. It encodes CASSVNFPRVEEQFF.

This clone was seen a single time. This chain joins TRBV5-4 and TRBJ1-2; 8 nucleotides agree with TRBD1. The V and J ends lost 3 bases and 13 bases, in that order; junction bases with no gene match: 8. The CDR3 contains 12 residues. The germline V gene has CDR1 SGHNT and CDR2 YYREEE (reference sequence). The CDR3 region has the DNA TGTGCCAGCAGCTCGATCCGGGACAGGTCCACCTTC. Its protein product is CASSSIRDRSTF. The full variable domain, completed using reference TRBV5-4 and TRBJ1-2, is ETGVTQSPTHLIKTRGQQVTLRCSSQSGHNTVSWYQQALGQGPQFIFQYYREEENGRGNFPPRFSGLQFPNYSSELNVNALELDDSALYLCASSSIRDRSTFGSGTRLTVV.

The chain recombines TRBV6-6 with TRBJ1-2; 12 bases are shared with TRBD1. J was trimmed by 3 bases and V by 7 bases; bases with no gene match: 6. In germline, CDR1 is MNHNY, CDR2 SVGAGI (reference sequence). There are 15 residues in the CDR3. CDR3 nucleotides: TGTGCCAGCAAGAGGGACAGGGGGCTCGACTATGGCTACACCTTC. As protein: CASKRDRGLDYGYTF.

The CDR3: CASSGPTSAGELFF. The CDR3 DNA sequence: TGTGCCAGCAGCGGACCAACTAGCGCCGGGGAGCTGTTTTTT. The chain employs TRBV6-6 and TRBJ2-2; 7 bases fit TRBD2. Germline values: CDR1 MNHNY, CDR2 SVGAGI (reference sequence). Unmatched junction bases numbered 7, after V lost 6 bases and J lost 6 bases. This CDR3 has 14 amino acids.

CDR3 in amino acids: CASSQDLGARELFF. In DNA form, the CDR3 reads TGTGCCAGCAGCCAAGATTTGGGGGCGAGGGAGCTGTTTTTT. The gene calls are TRBV4-2 and TRBJ2-2, with D perhaps matching TRBD1 (6 bases). V lost 0 bases and J 9 bases, leaving 11 bases between the germline ends. Germline V CDR1 and CDR2: LGHNA, YNFKEQ. The CDR3 is made up of 14 amino acids.

V usage is TRBV6-6 and J usage is TRBJ2-7; 9 bases align to TRBD1. V was pared by 6 bases and J by 3 bases, with 6 bases of the junction left unmatched. The CDR3 sequence is 14 residues long. The germline V gene encodes CDR1 MNHNY and CDR2 SVGAGI (reference sequence). CDR3 amino acids: CASSPGTGLYEQYF. As DNA, the CDR3 is TGTGCCAGCAGCCCAGGGACAGGGCTCTACGAGCAGTACTTC.